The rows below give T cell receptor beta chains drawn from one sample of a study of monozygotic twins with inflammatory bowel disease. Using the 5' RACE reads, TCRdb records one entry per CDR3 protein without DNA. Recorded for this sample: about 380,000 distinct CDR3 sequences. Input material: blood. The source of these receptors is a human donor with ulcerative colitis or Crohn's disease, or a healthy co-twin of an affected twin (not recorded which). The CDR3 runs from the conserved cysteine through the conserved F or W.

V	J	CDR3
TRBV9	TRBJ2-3	CASSPGGALQYF
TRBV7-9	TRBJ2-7	CASSRVGSFSYEQYF
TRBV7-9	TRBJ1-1	CASSPLTEMNTEAFF
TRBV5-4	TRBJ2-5	CASSLPTSQETQYF
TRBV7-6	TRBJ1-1	CASSLGGVLTEAFF
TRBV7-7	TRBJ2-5	CASSLDRAQETQYF
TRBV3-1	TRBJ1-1	CASSPIWGGSSEAFF
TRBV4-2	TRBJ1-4	CASGPTEATNEKLFF
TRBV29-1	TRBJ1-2	CSVEDRTGGDGYTF
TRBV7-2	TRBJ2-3	CASSLGTSRATDTQYF
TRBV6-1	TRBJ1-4	CASSSGRPTNEKLFF
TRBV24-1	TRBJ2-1	CATGPGGSYNEQFF
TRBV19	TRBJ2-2	CATDRGGNTGELFF
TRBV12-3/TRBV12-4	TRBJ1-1	CASSHRVTEAFF
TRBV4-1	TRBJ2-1	CASSRITGKLAGAYNEQFF
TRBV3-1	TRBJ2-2	CASSPNIPTENTGELFF
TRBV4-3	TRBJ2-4	CASSQDSVERAKNIQYF
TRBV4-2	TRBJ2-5	CASSQERPAGGGYQETQYF
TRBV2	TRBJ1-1	CASRDTGTMAFF
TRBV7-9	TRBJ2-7	CASRDPPFVEQYF
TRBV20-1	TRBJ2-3	CSGPLAGGRSTDTQYF
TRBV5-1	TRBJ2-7	CASSLELAEPTYEQYF
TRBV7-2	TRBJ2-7	CASSPRSYEQYF
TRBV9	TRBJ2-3	CASSVGSTGSGGDTQYF
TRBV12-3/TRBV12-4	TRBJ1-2	CASSARTDLGYTF
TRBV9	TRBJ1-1	CASSVGGGQRMNTEAFF
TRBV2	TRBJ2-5	CASSDLGEEETQYF
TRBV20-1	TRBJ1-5	CSGGSSNQPQHF
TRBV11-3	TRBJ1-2	CASSLGGTDYTF
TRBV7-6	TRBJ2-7	CASSQGPVRSSYEQYF
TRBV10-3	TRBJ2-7	CAISGQYEQYF
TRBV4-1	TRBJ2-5	CASSERGDKRTQYF
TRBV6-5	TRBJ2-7	CASSYSTGGLEQYF
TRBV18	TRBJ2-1	CASSPRVPNEQFF